Following are 23 T cell receptor beta chains from one sample sequenced in a study of identical twins. MiXCR, applied by TCRdb to the 5' RACE reads, yields one record per CDR3 protein. The table has about 520,000 distinct CDR3 sequences, less than 25% seen once. A further study also used this sample, focusing on T cells expressing NK-cell markers.

Sample: CD4+ T cells sorted from blood. All receptors come from a woman in her late teens or twenties in good health.

The V and J genes are TRBV7-3 and TRBJ2-5; D is ambiguous. Germline V gene data show CDR1 as SGHTA and CDR2 as FQGTGA. CDR3 length: 13 residues. The V and J ends lost 5 bases and 2 bases respectively, with 9 bases between them. The CDR3 region has the DNA TGTGCCAGCAGCCGAAAGGTTCAAGAGACCCAGTACTTC. Encoded protein: CASSRKVQETQYF. Combining the CDR3 with reference TRBV7-3 and TRBJ2-5 gives the whole variable domain GAGVSQTPSNKVTEKGKYVELRCDPISGHTALYWYRQSLGQGPEFLIYFQGTGAADDSGLPNDRFFAVRPEGSVSTLKIQRTERGDSAVYLCASSRKVQETQYFGPGTRLLVL.

This clonotype was observed a few times. This chain joins TRBV20-1 and TRBJ1-6; 7 bases align to TRBD1. Trimming removed 6 bases from V and 6 bases from J; junction bases left unmatched: 11. Germline assignment: CDR1 DFQATT and CDR2 SNEGSKA (reference sequence). The CDR3 consists of 15 residues. The CDR3 DNA reads as TGCAGTGCCTTCCCGACAGGGCGAAGTAATTCACCCCTCCACTTT. It translates to CSAFPTGRSNSPLHF.

The chain couples TRBV29-1 to TRBJ2-7; weak D call: TRBD2 (6 bases). V lost 6 bases to trimming and J lost 3 bases, with 24 bases between them. Germline assignment: CDR1 SQVTM and CDR2 ANQGSEA. The CDR3 is made up of 16 amino acids. The DNA of the CDR3 is TGCAGCGTAGGCCGAGGAGGGCGGCGGGTCGGCTACGAGCAGTACTTC. Protein sequence: CSVGRGGRRVGYEQYF.

This clonotype was seen a few times. The chain joins TRBV20-1 to TRBJ2-7; no definite D call. V shed 6 bases and J shed 4 bases, with 13 bases lying between them. The CDR3 length is 12 residues. Germline loops: CDR1 DFQATT, CDR2 SNEGSKA (reference sequence). The CDR3 here is CSASSRTYEQYF. The CDR3 coding sequence is TGCAGTGCCTCTTCGCGGACGTACGAGCAGTACTTC.

There are many counts of this clonotype. The chain has TRBV6-5 and TRBJ1-2; 7 bases are a match to TRBD1. CDR1 and CDR2 (germline): MNHEY, SVGAGI. CDR3 length: 19 residues. V was clipped by 0 bases and J by 4 bases; unmatched bases: 17. DNA of the CDR3: TGTGCCAGCAGTTACTCTGCTGTAACAGGGGAACATCGGGTCTATGGCTACACCTTC. Amino acids: CASSYSAVTGEHRVYGYTF.

This rearrangement joins TRBV5-5 to TRBJ1-2; a weak D match, TRBD1 (5 bases). CDR1 is SGHKS, CDR2 YYEKEE, per germline (reference sequence). CDR3 length: 15 residues. V was pared by 4 bases and J by 1 base, with 14 bases between. This CDR3 reads CASSGSGNSNYGYTF. DNA of the CDR3: TGTGCCAGCAGCGGTTCAGGGAATAGTAACTATGGCTACACCTTC.

The table lists this clonotype with many counts. The V gene is TRBV12-3 or TRBV12-4, the J gene TRBJ2-1, with TRBD2 identical over 9 bases. The CDR3 covers 16 residues. V lost 5 bases to trimming and J lost 7 bases; unmatched junction nucleotides: 12. The chain's CDR3 is CASSPYGSSGKNEQFF. CDR3 nucleotide sequence: TGTGCCAGCAGTCCGTATGGGTCTAGCGGGAAGAATGAGCAGTTCTTC.

This clonotype was counted only a few times. This chain joins TRBV20-1 and TRBJ2-1, with 9 bases aligning to TRBD2. This CDR3 has 15 residues. Germline values: CDR1 DFQATT, CDR2 SNEGSKA (reference sequence). The V gene end was trimmed by 3 bases and the J gene end by 5 bases; junction bases not matched to a gene: 8. The CDR3 sequence is CSASLSGSYNNEQFF. The CDR3 DNA reads as TGCAGTGCTAGTCTTAGCGGGAGCTACAACAATGAGCAGTTCTTC.

The chain combines TRBV11-2 with TRBJ1-6; 8 bases line up with TRBD1. Germline V gene sequence: CDR1 SGHAT, CDR2 FQNNGV. Trimming at V came to 0 bases and at J to 8 bases, leaving 3 bases not matched to a gene. The CDR3 has 15 residues. CDR3 amino acids: CASSLEAGGHSPLHF. CDR3 DNA sequence: TGTGCCAGCAGCTTAGAGGCAGGGGGCCATTCACCCCTCCACTTT.

The V call is TRBV19, the J call TRBJ2-3; maybe TRBD1 (5 bases). The germline V gene encodes CDR1 LNHDA and CDR2 SQIVND (reference sequence). The CDR3 has 20 amino acids. With 3 bases removed from V and 2 bases from J, the gap between germline ends came to 27 bases. This CDR3 is CASSILTVLNPIPNTDTQYF. Written as DNA, the CDR3 is TGTGCCAGTAGTATCTTGACAGTCCTTAACCCGATTCCTAACACAGATACGCAGTATTTT.

This sequence joins TRBV12-3 or TRBV12-4 and TRBJ2-7, with 8 positions matching TRBD2. J gave up 4 bases and V 4 bases, and 12 bases lay outside the gene matches. CDR3 length: 16 amino acids. CDR3 nucleotides: TGTGCCAGCAGTTCAATCCGGGGGGGTTGGGATTACGAGCAGTACTTC. Translation gives CASSSIRGGWDYEQYF.

This clonotype came up a few times. This chain links TRBV30 with TRBJ2-1; a possible D gene is TRBD2 (8 bases). Between the trimmed V and J ends, which lost 3 bases and 7 bases, there was a span of 28 bases. Germline V gene sequence: CDR1 GTSNPN, CDR2 SVGIG (reference sequence). The CDR3 runs 18 residues. CDR3 sequence: CAWSGTAGLAGVWNEQFF. CDR3 nucleotide sequence: TGTGCCTGGAGCGGGACAGCAGGACTAGCCGGAGTCTGGAATGAGCAGTTCTTC. Drawing the rest from reference TRBV30 and TRBJ2-1, the complete variable domain is SQTIHQWPATLVQPVGSPLSLECTVEGTSNPNLYWYRQAAGRGLQLLFYSVGIGQISSEVPQNLSASRPQDRQFILSSKKLLLSDSGFYLCAWSGTAGLAGVWNEQFFGPGTRLTVL.

V and J are TRBV20-1 and TRBJ1-6; 8 positions agree with TRBD1. V was clipped by 2 bases and J by 9 bases; unmatched bases: 6. Looked up from germline, CDR1 is DFQATT and CDR2 is SNEGSKA (reference sequence). The CDR3 length is 14 residues. The CDR3 sequence is CSARTGGDGSPLHF. CDR3 DNA sequence: TGCAGTGCTAGAACAGGGGGTGACGGTTCACCCCTCCACTTT.

This chain uses TRBV9 with TRBJ1-5, with TRBD1 matching over 7 bases. CDR1 is SGDLS, CDR2 YYNGEE, per germline. The CDR3 runs to 15 residues. Losses at the gene ends were 0 bases for V and 7 bases for J; bases not matched to a gene: 7. In DNA, the CDR3 is TGTGCCAGCAGCGTAGATTCAGGGGGAGGGCAGCCCCAGCATTTT. Translating gives CASSVDSGGGQPQHF.

This clonotype was counted a few times. The chain carries TRBV20-1 and TRBJ2-1; D tentatively fits TRBD1 or TRBD2 (6 bases each). The length of the CDR3 is 14 residues. V was cut by 6 bases and J by 6 bases, with 18 bases left in between. From germline, CDR1 is DFQATT and CDR2 SNEGSKA (reference sequence). The CDR3 DNA follows: TGCAGTGCGACGAGACTAGGAGGGGGCAATGAGCAGTTCTTC. As protein: CSATRLGGGNEQFF.

The chain joins TRBV9 to TRBJ1-4; unclear D gene. The germline CDR1 and CDR2 sequences are SGDLS and YYNGEE. The V gene lost 3 bases and the J gene lost 0 bases, with 12 bases spanning the gap. CDR3 length: 16 residues. Written as DNA, the CDR3 is TGTGCCAGCAGCGCATCGAATGGGGCAACTAATGAAAAACTGTTTTTT. It codes for CASSASNGATNEKLFF.

The table lists this clonotype with a few counts. The CDR3 bases are TGTGCCAGCAGCCCGGGACTTCTCCACACCTTC. Amino acid sequence: CASSPGLLHTF. The chain joins TRBV7-2 to TRBJ1-2; D is perhaps TRBD1 (5 bases). The CDR3 contains 11 residues. The V and J ends lost 5 bases and 12 bases respectively, with 13 bases between them. CDR1 and CDR2 (germline): SGHTA, FQGNSA.

The DNA for the CDR3 is TGCAGTGCTAGAGGCGGGACAGGGAACACTGAAGCTTTCTTT. It yields the protein CSARGGTGNTEAFF. V and J are TRBV20-1 and TRBJ1-1, with TRBD1 identical over 8 bases. Germline CDR1 DFQATT, CDR2 SNEGSKA (reference sequence). This CDR3 is 14 amino acids long. V was pared by 1 base and J by 1 base, with 2 bases of the junction left unmatched.

The gene calls are TRBV6-1 and TRBJ2-3, with TRBD2 matching 7 bases. This CDR3 contains 13 residues. Germline loops: CDR1 MNHNS, CDR2 SASEGT. Germline trimming cut 6 bases from V and 6 bases from J; bases unmatched to any gene: 6. The CDR3 reads CASRASGSDTQYF. In DNA form, the CDR3 reads TGTGCCAGCAGGGCTAGCGGAAGTGATACGCAGTATTTT.

A few counts support this clonotype. The chain carries TRBV20-1 and TRBJ2-5, with D hard to call. Germline lookup yields CDR1 DFQATT and CDR2 SNEGSKA (reference sequence). The CDR3 length is 13 residues. The V gene lost 3 bases and the J gene lost 3 bases, with 11 bases spanning the gap. The CDR3 DNA reads as TGCAGTGCTAGTAACTACGGTGAAGAGACCCAGTACTTC. This sequence encodes CSASNYGEETQYF.

V usage is TRBV5-1 and J usage is TRBJ2-5, with 9 positions matching TRBD1. CDR3 length: 13 amino acids. The J segment lost 5 bases and the V segment lost 4 bases, leaving 3 bases of the junction unmatched. Germline V gives CDR1 SGHRS, CDR2 YFSETQ. The CDR3, as DNA: TGCGCCAGCAGCCGAGGACAGGGGGAGACCCAGTACTTC. It codes for CASSRGQGETQYF.

The V and J genes are TRBV5-5 and TRBJ2-1; TRBD2 matches 7 bases. Per the germline V gene, CDR1 is SGHKS and CDR2 is YYEKEE (reference sequence). The CDR3 has 17 residues. V dropped 0 bases and J dropped 0; count of bases not matched to a gene: 6. This chain's CDR3 is CASSLGVRGSSYNEQFF. In DNA form, the CDR3 reads TGTGCCAGCAGCTTGGGCGTACGCGGGAGCTCCTACAATGAGCAGTTCTTC.

This clonotype was observed many times. The chain employs TRBV20-1 and TRBJ1-1; D ambiguous. There are 13 residues in the CDR3. Germline loops: CDR1 DFQATT, CDR2 SNEGSKA (reference sequence). The V gene lost 2 bases and the J gene lost 1 base, with 8 bases spanning the gap. Here the CDR3 reads CSARRGANTEAFF. The CDR3 region has the DNA TGCAGTGCTAGACGGGGTGCGAACACTGAAGCTTTCTTT.